This T cell receptor (beta chain) was profiled in a study of shared clonotypes between healthy human individuals. Background on the study: The study drew on a couple of women and three men aged 18 to 49 as donors.

Assay used: immunoSEQ multiplex PCR; TCRdb lists only in-frame clones, some missing. The profile covers 300,000 or so clones, with roughly 70% appearing a single time and approximately 10% taken by the ten largest. Trimming at V came to 6 bases and at J to 2 bases, leaving 3 bases not matched to a gene. The germline V gene encodes CDR1 MDHEN and CDR2 SYDVKM. CDR3 length equals 13 residues. With regard to this clone: Its antigen is as yet unknown.

Points from the study as a whole: It was only blood that was sampled, and tissue repertoires likely differ.

The material sequenced was memory CD4+ T cells sorted from blood. Subset denoted: CD45RA-negative fraction. The sequence derives from a man in his thirties or forties in good health. This chain connects TRBV28 to TRBJ1-1; 7 bases match TRBD1. CDR3 protein: CASRRDSNTEAFF. In DNA, the CDR3 is TGTGCCAGCAGACGGGACAGCAACACTGAAGCTTTCTTT.